The 5 T cell receptor beta chains below come from one sample, sequenced in a study of tumor-infiltrating lymphocytes in localized non-small cell lung cancer. Generated by immunoSEQ multiplex PCR, the TCRdb table keeps only in-frame clones and is missing some. This table has 17,000 or so clones, roughly four fifths appearing once. The sequenced sample consisted of lung tumor tissue. Source of these receptors: a human donor with non-small cell lung cancer.

This sequence joins TRBV5-1 and TRBJ1-1, with D hard to call. The V end lost 0 bases, the J end lost 1 base, and 16 bases lay between the germline ends. CDR3 length: 17 residues. Per germline, CDR1 SGHRS and CDR2 YFSETQ. The CDR3 DNA sequence: TGCGCCAGCAGCTTGGTCCCTCCCGATAACGGGAACACTGAAGCTTTCTTT. Amino acids: CASSLVPPDNGNTEAFF.

This chain joins TRBV4-3 and TRBJ1-1, with D perhaps TRBD1 (6 bases). Trimming stripped 4 bases from V and 7 bases from J, with 19 bases between. The CDR3 is 15 amino acids. Germline lookup yields CDR1 LGHNA and CDR2 YSLEER. The CDR3 DNA is TGCGCCAGCAGCCCAGGGCTAGGGGGTCTGTATGAAGCTTTCTTT. Its protein product is CASSPGLGGLYEAFF.

The chain has TRBV28 and TRBJ1-5; weak D call: TRBD1 (6 bases). V was trimmed by 5 bases and J by 11 bases, leaving 19 bases between them. Germline CDR1 MDHEN, CDR2 SYDVKM. The CDR3 loop spans 14 amino acids. This CDR3 is CASSPTGNRAAQHF. The CDR3, as DNA: TGTGCCAGCAGTCCTACAGGGAACAGGGCAGCCCAGCATTTT.

As concerns this clone: An end of the junction does not agree with germline; a read error may underlie this. The chain carries TRBV25-1 and TRBJ2-2; D unresolved. Germline values: CDR1 MGHDK, CDR2 SYGVNS. The CDR3 runs 17 residues. The DNA for the CDR3 is TGTGCCAGCACTGAACCAAGGATAGCAAATATCACCGGGGAGCTGTTTTTT. It yields the protein CASTEPRIANITGELFF.

This chain joins TRBV28 and TRBJ2-7; 8 positions agree with TRBD2. Germline loops: CDR1 MDHEN, CDR2 SYDVKM. After removal of 2 bases from V and 7 bases from J, the junction contained 13 bases not matched to a gene. The CDR3 extends over 16 amino acids. CDR3 nucleotides: TGTGCCAGCAGTTTACTTGACGGGGCGGGAGGCCGGGAGCAGTACTTC. It specifies CASSLLDGAGGREQYF.